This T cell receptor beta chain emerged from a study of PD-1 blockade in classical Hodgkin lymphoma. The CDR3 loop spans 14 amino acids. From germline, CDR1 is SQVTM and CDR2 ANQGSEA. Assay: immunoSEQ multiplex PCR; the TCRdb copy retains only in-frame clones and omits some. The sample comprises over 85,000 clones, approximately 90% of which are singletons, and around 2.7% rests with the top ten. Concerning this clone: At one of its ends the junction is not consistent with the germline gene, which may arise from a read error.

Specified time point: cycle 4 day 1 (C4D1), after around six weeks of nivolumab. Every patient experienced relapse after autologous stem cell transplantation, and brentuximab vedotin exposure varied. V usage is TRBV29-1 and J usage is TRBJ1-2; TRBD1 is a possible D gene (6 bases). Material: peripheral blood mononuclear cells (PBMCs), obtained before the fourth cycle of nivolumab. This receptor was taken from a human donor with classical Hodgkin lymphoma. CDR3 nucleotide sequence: TGCAGCGTAAGACACAGGGAGTATAACTATGGCCACACCTTC. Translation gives CSVRHREYNYGHTF.